The 10 T cell receptor beta chains below come from one sample, sequenced in a study of regulatory T cells in long-lasting Graves disease. iRepertoire HTBI primers and Arm-PCR of CDR3 regions built TCR beta libraries. Via MiXCR, TCRdb re-called the multiplex PCR reads, giving one row per CDR3 protein. Of about 470,000 distinct CDR3 sequences listed, around 20% were seen once; the top ten hold approximately 8%. Time point reported: persistent/refractory GD, antithyroid drugs over 5 years with positive TRAb. PBMCs were the source of the RNA used for TCR sequencing. The material sequenced was peripheral blood mononuclear cells (PBMCs), taken when the disease was refractory, from a patient treated with antithyroid drugs. The receptors were sampled from a female donor with Graves disease.

This clonotype showed up many times. This rearrangement joins TRBV6-1 to TRBJ1-2, with D hard to call. The CDR3 runs 15 residues. Trimming left V 7 bases short and J 1 base short, with 16 bases between. Germline V gives CDR1 MNHNS, CDR2 SASEGT. In DNA, the CDR3 is TGTGCCAGCACCACCCCAGTGCGGCTTAACTATGGCTACACCTTC. Its translation is CASTTPVRLNYGYTF.

V is TRBV20-1 and J is TRBJ2-3, with no clear D. Germline CDR1 is DFQATT and CDR2 is SNEGSKA (reference sequence). The CDR3 runs to 12 residues. V was shortened by 3 bases and J by 4 bases, with 8 bases between the two germline ends. CDR3 coding DNA: TGCAGTGCTAGGGATGGATCAGATACGCAGTATTTT. Translation: CSARDGSDTQYF.

In this sample, this clonotype turned up many times. The CDR3 region is CSARDISVPIYEQYF. For the CDR3, the DNA is TGCAGTGCTAGAGATATATCGGTCCCTATCTACGAGCAGTACTTC. This chain joins TRBV20-1 and TRBJ2-7, with no clear D. Germline V CDR1 and CDR2: DFQATT, SNEGSKA (reference sequence). The CDR3 is made up of 15 amino acids. Trimming took off 0 bases at V and 3 bases at J, with 15 bases between the two ends.

This clonotype occurred many times. This chain uses TRBV24-1 with TRBJ2-5; D ambiguous. CDR1 is KGHDR and CDR2 is SFDVKD in the germline V gene. The CDR3 sequence is 12 residues long. The ends were cut back, 3 bases at V and 1 base at J, with 2 bases in the middle. CDR3 protein: CATSDPQETQYF. The CDR3 DNA follows: TGTGCCACCAGTGATCCCCAAGAGACCCAGTACTTC.

This clonotype was counted ten times or more. The chain recombines TRBV28 with TRBJ1-1; a possible D gene is TRBD1 (5 bases). CDR1 is MDHEN, CDR2 SYDVKM, per germline. Trimming took 3 bases from V and 0 from J, leaving 14 bases between them. The CDR3 runs 16 residues. This CDR3 is CASSFLGTLMNTEAFF. Written as DNA, the CDR3 is TGTGCCAGCAGTTTTCTGGGGACTCTTATGAACACTGAAGCTTTCTTT.

This clonotype has only a few counts. This rearrangement joins TRBV3-1 to TRBJ2-2, with TRBD2 matching over 7 bases. V gave up 3 bases and J gave up 9 bases; unmatched junction bases: 7. This CDR3 comprises 14 residues. Germline CDR1 is LGHDT and CDR2 is YNNKEL (reference sequence). CDR3 in DNA: TGTGCCAGCAGCCAGGGAGCGGGAAATCGGGAGCTGTTTTTT. It is translated as CASSQGAGNRELFF.

This clonotype was seen many times. This sequence joins TRBV20-1 and TRBJ2-7, with D possibly TRBD1 on 5 matching bases. Germline V lookup: CDR1 DFQATT, CDR2 SNEGSKA (reference sequence). Trimming left V 3 bases short and J 7 bases short, with 13 bases between. CDR3 length: 12 amino acids. Here the CDR3 reads CSASDQGVEQYF. In DNA form, the CDR3 reads TGCAGTGCTAGCGATCAGGGCGTTGAGCAGTACTTC.

The chain is built from TRBV11-3 and TRBJ2-3; 7 bases align to TRBD2. The germline V gene has CDR1 SGHNT and CDR2 YENEEA. The CDR3 runs to 16 residues. Trimming took 5 bases from V and 4 from J; bases not matched to a gene: 12. The CDR3 loop is CASSPTSASGPDTQYF. In nucleotides, the CDR3 is TGTGCCAGCAGCCCAACTAGCGCTAGCGGCCCAGATACGCAGTATTTT.

As to this clonotype: Germline and junction disagree at one end, which may indicate a read error. This chain uses TRBV14 with TRBJ1-1, with D possibly being TRBD1 (6 bases). This CDR3 is 15 amino acids long. The germline V gene has CDR1 SGHDN and CDR2 FVKESK. In nucleotides, the CDR3 is TGTGCCAGCAGCCCCCTGGACCGTGGGGGCACTGAAGCTTCCTTT. Translated: CASSPLDRGGTEASF.

This clonotype came up a few times. The chain uses TRBV9 and TRBJ2-7, with 12 nucleotides matching TRBD2. The ends lost 4 bases at V and 2 bases at J; junction bases unmatched: 7. The CDR3 loop spans 16 amino acids. Germline values: CDR1 SGDLS, CDR2 YYNGEE. In DNA, the CDR3 is TGTGCCAGCAGCAGCGGACTAGCGGGACGGACCTACGAGCAGTACTTC. This gives the protein CASSSGLAGRTYEQYF.